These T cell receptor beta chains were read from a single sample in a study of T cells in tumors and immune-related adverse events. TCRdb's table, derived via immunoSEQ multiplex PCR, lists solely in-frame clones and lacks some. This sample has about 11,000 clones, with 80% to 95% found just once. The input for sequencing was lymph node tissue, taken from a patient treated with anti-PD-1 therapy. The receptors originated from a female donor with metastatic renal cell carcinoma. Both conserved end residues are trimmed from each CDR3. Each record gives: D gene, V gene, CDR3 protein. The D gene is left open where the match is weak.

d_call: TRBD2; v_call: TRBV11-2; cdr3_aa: ASSMEAGLYEQY
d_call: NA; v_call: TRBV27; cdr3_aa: ASSPRGNQPQH
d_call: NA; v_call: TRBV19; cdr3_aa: ATEGHSNQPQH
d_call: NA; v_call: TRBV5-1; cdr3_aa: ASSLHGRDQPQH
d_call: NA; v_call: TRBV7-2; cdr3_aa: ASSLATALARGYT
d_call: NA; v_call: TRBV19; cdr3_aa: ASSISGGNTIY
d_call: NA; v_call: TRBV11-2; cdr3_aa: ASQIWRDQSYEQY
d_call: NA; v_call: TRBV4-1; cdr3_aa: ASSTEDSNQPQH
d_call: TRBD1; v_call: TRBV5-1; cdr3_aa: ASGGQGAVGEQF
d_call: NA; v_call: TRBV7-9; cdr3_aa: ASSLGDTQGAF
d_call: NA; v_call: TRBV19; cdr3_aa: ASSLHSGTEAF
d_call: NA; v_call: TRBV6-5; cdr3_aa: ASSAQGWGTDTQY
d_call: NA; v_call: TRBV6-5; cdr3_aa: ASRRGSYEQY
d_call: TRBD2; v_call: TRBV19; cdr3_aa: ASSDPSGRATGELF
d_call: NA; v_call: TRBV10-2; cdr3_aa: ASSESGQYYEQY
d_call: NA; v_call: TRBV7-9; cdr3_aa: ASSLVGETQY
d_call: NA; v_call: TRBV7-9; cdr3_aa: ASSSRNQPQH
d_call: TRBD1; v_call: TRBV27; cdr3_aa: ASSLSPGGTTEAF